These T cell receptor beta chains were read from a single sample in a study of OX40 agonist ivuxolimab in advanced cancers. Repertoires were generated with immunoSEQ multiplex PCR, while TCRdb's copy carries only in-frame clones and drops some. The sample shows approximately 49,000 clones, roughly 85% of them seen only once. This specimen was CD4+ or CD8+ T cells sorted from blood, taken in a trial of the OX40 agonist ivuxolimab. The receptors originated from an adult with an advanced solid tumor such as melanoma, head and neck, liver or kidney cancer. CDR3s include the opening cysteine and the closing phenylalanine or tryptophan.

V	J	length	CDR3
TRBV5-5	TRBJ2-2	11	CASILAGELFF
TRBV11-3	TRBJ1-6	17	CASSLENRDVYNSPLHF
TRBV7-6	TRBJ2-1	14	CASSFSLAVREQFF
TRBV5-1	TRBJ2-1	17	CASSFEWVGSSYNEQFF
TRBV9	TRBJ2-3	14	CASSVGGALDTQYF
TRBV2	TRBJ1-2	14	CASSEWVGDHGYTF
TRBV9	TRBJ1-2	12	CASSGQAYGYTF
TRBV14	TRBJ2-3	13	CASSQGRWDTQYF
TRBV29-1	TRBJ2-3	19	CSVLGGSTVNGLGTDTQYF
TRBV14	TRBJ2-5	14	CASSQVGGPETQYF
TRBV27	TRBJ2-1	14	CASSYLTGDNEQFF
TRBV28	TRBJ2-2	14	CASSRTSNTGELFF
TRBV6-6	TRBJ1-2	16	CASSYTRGRGRYGYTF
TRBV7-8	TRBJ2-5	17	CASSLVRFGAPHETQYF
TRBV27	NA	15	CASHKQGTGNYEQYF
TRBV9	TRBJ2-3	16	CASSGRGGVGTDTQYF
TRBV4-3	TRBJ2-7	17	CASSQDLREPYIYEQYF
TRBV27	TRBJ2-7	11	CEVAGGYEQYF
TRBV19	TRBJ2-3	13	CASSSFWRDTQYF
TRBV2	TRBJ1-1	15	CASSSPTGGNTEAFF
TRBV11-2	TRBJ1-2	15	CASSLVATGLDGYTF
TRBV5-6	TRBJ1-4	13	CASSLVHDEKLFF
TRBV5-1	TRBJ1-2	11	CASSGTGEHTF
TRBV28	TRBJ1-1	13	CASRRLTGTEAFF
TRBV9	TRBJ2-7	15	CASSSQGQGADEQYF
TRBV4-3	TRBJ1-1	15	CASSPSTGYFTEAFF
TRBV2	TRBJ1-1	14	CASRSGQGAFEAFF
TRBV27	TRBJ2-3	15	CASSSGTVSTDTQYF
TRBV27	TRBJ1-1	13	CASRLTGRAEAFF
TRBV4-3	TRBJ2-7	14	CASSQGGGTYEQYF
TRBV30	TRBJ1-1	11	CAWSEGREAFF
TRBV19	TRBJ1-3	15	CASSDEDYSGNTIYF
TRBV27	TRBJ2-7	13	CASSQQGVDEQYF
TRBV11-2	TRBJ1-1	15	CASSSLTGLGEEAFF
TRBV11-1	TRBJ1-2	12	CASSIPGDGYTF
TRBV30	TRBJ2-6	14	CAWEQGSGANVLTF